Here is one T cell receptor beta chain with its context. Its cognate antigen is unknown. The authors extracted RNA and reverse transcribed it into cDNA as the sequencing template. TCRdb's table, derived via immunoSEQ multiplex PCR, lists solely in-frame clones and lacks some. This table has approximately 89,000 clones, roughly half appearing once. The data originate from a study of CD8+ T cells in alopecia areata. Per germline, CDR1 SGHNT and CDR2 YYREEE (reference sequence). The V end was cut by 0 bases, the J end by 5 bases, with 18 bases between. This CDR3 is 17 amino acids long. Peripheral blood and lesional scalp punch biopsies were taken from alopecia areata patients. Cell sorting on a FACSAria was used to separate CD4+ and CD8+ T cells from the PBMCs. Findings and limits, study-wide: Affected scalp, especially in alopecia totalis/universalis, had a higher clonality than normal scalp did. Scalp sequencing also captures normal skin's resident alphabeta T cells.

Material: NKG2D-high CD8+ T cells sorted from blood. The origin of this receptor is a human donor with alopecia areata. The chain links TRBV5-4 to TRBJ2-1; D is perhaps TRBD1 or TRBD2 (5 bases each). CDR3 in amino acids: CASSLAGRLYVDNEQFF. The CDR3 nucleotides read TGTGCCAGCAGCTTGGCGGGACGACTTTACGTAGACAATGAGCAGTTCTTC.